This T cell receptor (beta chain) comes out of a study of cytomegalovirus exposure and HLA in healthy donors. In the PCR, 60 Vbeta and 13 Jbeta primers were used. Assay: immunoSEQ multiplex PCR; the TCRdb copy retains only in-frame clones and omits some. Of 180,000 or so clones listed, over 60% were seen once; the top ten hold about 1.6%. From germline, CDR1 is SEHNR and CDR2 FQNEAQ (reference sequence). CDR3 length equals 11 residues. Trimming removed 1 base at V and 8 bases at J, with 3 bases between. The J gene is TRBJ2-1, the V gene TRBV7-9; no definite D call. The origin of this receptor is a man aged 18 to 30 in good health and CMV-seronegative. Sequencing used PBMCs. For the CDR3, the DNA is TGTGCCAGCAGCTTAGTAGATGAGCAGTTCTTC. It specifies CASSLVDEQFF.